The text below deals with one TCR beta chain. Its antigen has not been determined. No much larger clone exists at a distance of one base, and base qualities are not known. Receptors were amplified or captured by 5' RACE. The sequencing machine was an Illumina HiSeq 2000. A universal primer binding site was introduced by template switching, and a unique molecular identifier was present in the final cDNA, enabling accurate counting of TCR cDNA molecules. First-strand cDNA for TCR alpha and beta chains was synthesized from specific primers in the conserved constant-segment region. Each cDNA library was double barcoded, with a SMART-Mk sample barcode plus Illumina barcodes, to control for contamination. TruSeq adapter sequences and Illumina sample barcodes were added in two successive PCR steps. Sequencing of the TCR alpha and beta cDNA libraries was done on the Illumina HiSeq platform using custom primers. The authors' analysis ran thus. MiGEC was used to process raw reads and extract unique molecular identifiers, and MiXCR was used to find CDR3 positions. Recombination models were inferred per individual with the repgenHMM and IGoR tools using an EM algorithm. The tcR package in R was used for shared clonotype analysis, with sharing normalized by the product of cloneset sizes. Out-of-frame nonproductive sequences were analyzed to study raw recombination free of thymic and clonal selection effects. TCRdb reworked the public reads: Q25 trimming with fastp, MiXCR clone assembly, productive beta chains retained. Every entry covers one CDR3 protein and lists the most common genes and DNA from its rows. TCRdb's processing, not the authors' own work, is the source of the V and J calls. This sample is represented by 200,000 to 250,000 distinct CDR3 sequences; around 15% of them were singletons. The top ten constitute approximately 8.8% of the sample.

Every donor in the study was a healthy Caucasian. Miltenyi CD45RO+ enrichment and human naive T-cell isolation kits were used to isolate memory (CD45RO+) and naive T cells from PBMC. The data were taken from a study of identical twins (dated by TCRdb to about 2016). General notes on the study: The study deep-sequenced TCR alpha and beta repertoires from monozygotic twins, unrelated adults of various ages and cord blood to test whether fetal clonotypes persist. To rule out contamination, replicate twin experiments were performed at different times with different library preparation protocols.

V lost 4 bases and J lost 2 bases; the stretch between them is 15 bases long. CDR3 length: 15 amino acids, cysteine to phenylalanine. The read is trimmed to its CDR3 DNA, 45 bases read in frame from base 1. CDR1 and CDR2 were assigned from the germline V gene as SGHVS and FNYEAQ. General findings and caveats noted by the study authors: Zero-insertion analyses could be partly confounded by invariant T cells such as MAIT and iNKT, though diverse VJ usage argued against such confounding for most clonotypes. In monozygotic twins, out-of-frame TCR alpha sharing was systematically underestimated by recombination models, although the models agreed with sharing between unrelated individuals. The excess sharing between twins in beta out-of-frame sequences was weaker because fewer shared sequences reduced the signal-to-noise ratio. Abundant cord blood beta clonotypes had fewer insertions, young adult naive repertoires showed a similar but weaker trend, and memory repertoires showed no such trend. Because the same donors could not be followed over many years, the conclusions depended on cross-sectional statistical analysis. Compared with coincidental sharing between unrelated individuals, out-of-frame TCR alpha sequences shared between twins had an excess of sequences with low generation probability.

The rearranged chain carries TRBV7-6 and TRBJ2-7; the D gene may be TRBD1 or TRBD2, since each aligns over 7 bases. This TCR derives from a woman aged 18-29 years in good health. Material: memory (CD45RO+) T cells sorted from blood. This sample's cell subset or site label indicates: CD45RO+ enriched T cells. The CDR3 corresponds to CASSSRQGGAYEQYF. The DNA sequence is as follows: TGTGCCAGCAGCTCTCGACAGGGAGGGGCCTACGAGCAGTACTTC. The full variable domain, with segments outside the CDR3 supplied by the reference TRBV7-6 and TRBJ2-7 proteins, appears as GAGVSQSPRYKVTKRGQDVALRCDPISGHVSLYWYRQALGQGPEFLTYFNYEAQQDKSGLPNDRFSAERPEGSISTLTIQRTEQRDSAMYRCASSSRQGGAYEQYFGPGTRLTVT.